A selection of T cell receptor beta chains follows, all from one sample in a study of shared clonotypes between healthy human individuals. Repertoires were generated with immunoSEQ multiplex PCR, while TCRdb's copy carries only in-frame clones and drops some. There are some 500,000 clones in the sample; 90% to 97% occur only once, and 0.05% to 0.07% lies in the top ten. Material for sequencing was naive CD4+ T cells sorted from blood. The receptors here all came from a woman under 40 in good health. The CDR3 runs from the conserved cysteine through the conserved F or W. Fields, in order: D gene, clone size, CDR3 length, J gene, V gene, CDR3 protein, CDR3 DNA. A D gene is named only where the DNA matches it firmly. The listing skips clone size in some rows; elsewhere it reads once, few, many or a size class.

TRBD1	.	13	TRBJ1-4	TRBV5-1	CASSMGQNEKLFF	TGCGCCAGCAGCATGGGACAGAATGAAAAACTGTTTTTT
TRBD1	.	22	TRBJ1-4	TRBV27	CASRHTPRAGTGLIATNEKLFF	TGTGCCAGCAGACACACACCCCGCGCCGGGACAGGCTTAATTGCAACTAATGAAAAACTGTTTTTT
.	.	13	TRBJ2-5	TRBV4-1	CASSRAYQETQYF	TGCGCCAGCAGCCGGGCCTACCAAGAGACCCAGTACTTC
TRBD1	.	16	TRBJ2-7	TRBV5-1	CASSLGGTGGGYEQYF	TGCGCCAGCAGCTTGGGAGGGACAGGCGGCGGGTACGAGCAGTACTTC
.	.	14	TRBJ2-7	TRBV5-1	CASRDGASFYEQYF	TGCGCCAGCAGGGATGGGGCCTCCTTCTACGAGCAGTACTTC
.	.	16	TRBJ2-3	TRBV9	CASSVVGEAGTDTQYF	TGTGCCAGCAGCGTAGTGGGGGAGGCTGGCACAGATACGCAGTATTTT
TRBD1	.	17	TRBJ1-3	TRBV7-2	CASSSTGTGHSGNTIYF	TGTGCCAGCAGCTCCACCGGGACAGGGCACTCTGGAAACACCATATATTTT
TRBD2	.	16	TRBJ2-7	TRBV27	CASSLKAGPSPIKQYF	TGTGCCAGCAGTTTAAAAGCGGGGCCTTCGCCTATCAAGCAGTACTTC
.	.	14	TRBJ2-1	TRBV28	CASGGSPPYNEQFF	TGTGCCAGCGGGGGATCGCCCCCCTACAATGAGCAGTTCTTC
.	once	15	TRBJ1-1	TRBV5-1	CASSPRTGPGGEAFF	TGCGCCAGCAGCCCTCGAACGGGGCCGGGGGGTGAAGCTTTCTTT
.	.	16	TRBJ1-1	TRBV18	CASSPRLTDPTAEAFF	TGTGCCAGCTCACCGAGGCTAACAGATCCGACGGCTGAAGCTTTCTTT
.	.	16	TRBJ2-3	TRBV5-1	CASSGYAGLEFLTQYF	TGCGCCAGCAGCGGCTACGCGGGCCTTGAATTTCTTACGCAGTATTTT
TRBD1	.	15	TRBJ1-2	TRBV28	CASSYRTGLNYGYTF	TGTGCCAGCAGTTACCGGACAGGCCTTAACTATGGCTACACCTTC
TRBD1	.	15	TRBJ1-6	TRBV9	CASSVEPTGVSPLHF	TGTGCCAGCAGCGTAGAGCCCACAGGGGTTTCACCCCTCCACTTT
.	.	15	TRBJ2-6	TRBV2	CASSAGRLGANVLTF	TGTGCCAGCAGTGCAGGGCGGTTGGGGGCCAACGTCCTGACTTTC